This TCR beta chain was found in a study of shared T cell receptors in the human thymus. This CDR3 is built from 16 residues. J gave up 0 bases and V 4 bases, and 7 bases lay outside the gene matches. CDR1 is MNHNS, CDR2 SASEGT, per germline. Sequencing was performed with immunoSEQ multiplex PCR; in TCRdb, only in-frame clones are kept and a portion is missing. The table has 550,000 to 800,000 clones, approximately 85% seen once. These data were also filed under a second study, of human thymus T cells. That paper notes: It was from resections taken during corrective heart surgery that the thymus tissue came.

V is TRBV6-1 and J is TRBJ2-7; 9 nucleotides line up with TRBD1. The sequenced sample was thymocytes. This receptor was identified in a girl under three years old with a congenital heart defect. CDR3 protein: CASSGQGERSSYEQYF. CDR3 nucleotide sequence: TGTGCCAGCAGTGGACAGGGGGAAAGGAGCTCCTACGAGCAGTACTTC.